These 8 T cell receptor beta chains share one sample of origin, sequenced in a study of T cell clonality in common variable immunodeficiency. Study-wide results and caveats: Fewer deletions and N-nucleotide insertions were reportedly seen in common variable immunodeficiency TCR beta sequences.

TCRdb's copy holds only in-frame clones and misses some; the assay was immunoSEQ multiplex PCR. Altogether several thousand clones were found in the sample, and no singletons occur. No antigen has been assigned to these receptors. Material for sequencing was peripheral blood mononuclear cells. All receptors derive from a human donor with common variable immunodeficiency.

This clone qualifies as medium-sized (0.01 to 0.1%). The missing CDR3 end, 3 residues past where the read stops, is filled in from the germline J gene. The rearrangement joins TRBV2 to TRBJ2-7, with 11 positions matching TRBD1. Looked up from germline, CDR1 is SNHLY and CDR2 is FYNNEI. J gave up 6 bases and V 4 bases, and 8 bases lay outside the gene matches. The CDR3 has 15 residues. CDR3 DNA, as far as it was read: TGTGCCAGCAGTGGACCCCGGGGACAGGGGGGCGAG. Amino acids: CASSGPRGQGGE. The full CDR3 sequence reads CASSGPRGQGGEQYF.

As to this clone: The CDR3 end falls 3 residues outside the read, so it is completed with the germline J gene. This rearrangement joins TRBV5-1 to TRBJ2-7, with D possibly matching TRBD2 (5 bases). Germline V lookup: CDR1 SGHRS, CDR2 YFSETQ. The germline V and J ends were trimmed by 4 bases and 2 bases, with 13 bases remaining between them. The CDR3 extends over 14 amino acids. CDR3 in amino acids: CASSLGGLAYEQYF. The CDR3 bases that were read are TGCGCCAGCAGCCTAGGCGGGTTAGCCTACGAG.

There are many counts of this clone. Sequencing ends 3 residues short of the CDR3 end; the germline J gene provides the rest. The V and J genes are TRBV24-1 and TRBJ2-7; 9 nucleotides match TRBD1. Germline lookup yields CDR1 KGHDR and CDR2 SFDVKD. Trimming cost V 4 bases and J 5 bases; bases outside gene matches: 8. The CDR3 is 15 amino acids. The CDR3 here is CATSEPGQGVNEQYF. Incomplete CDR3 DNA: TGTGCCACCAGTGAACCGGGACAGGGAGTGAACGAG.

This clone occurred a few times. The read is 3 residues too short to cover the CDR3 end, so that end is filled in from the germline J gene. The chain couples TRBV2 to TRBJ2-1; 10 nucleotides match TRBD2. Germline assignment: CDR1 SNHLY and CDR2 FYNNEI. V lost 7 bases and J lost 5; bases outside the gene matches: 11. The CDR3 is made up of 16 amino acids. The CDR3 here is CASKHSGTSVHNEQFF. The covered CDR3 bases are TGTGCCAGCAAACACTCCGGGACTAGCGTTCACAATGAG.

The sample holds many counts of this clone. CDR3 DNA (partial): TGTGCCAGCAGCTTGGACAGCCGCTACGAG. As protein: CASSLDSRYE. The whole CDR3 region reads CASSLDSRYEQYF. J is TRBJ2-7 and V is TRBV7-3; a possible D gene is TRBD1 (6 bases). From the germline J gene comes the end of the CDR3, since the read stops 3 residues before it. V dropped 3 bases and J dropped 3 bases, with 9 bases sitting between them. The CDR3 loop spans 13 amino acids. Germline assignment: CDR1 SGHTA and CDR2 FQGTGA.

This clone was detected many times. The missing CDR3 end, 3 residues past where the read stops, is filled in from the germline J gene. This chain connects TRBV5-4 to TRBJ2-5, with 8 bases fitting TRBD1. The junction had 9 bases not matched to a gene; V was cut back by 6 bases and J by 2 bases. Germline loops: CDR1 SGHNT, CDR2 YYREEE (reference sequence). The CDR3 runs 15 residues. The CDR3 reads CASTDRTGRQETQYF. The covered CDR3 bases are TGTGCCAGCACCGACAGGACAGGGCGACAAGAGACC.

To note about this clone: The sequenced fragment ends 3 residues before the CDR3 boundary, so the rest is inferred from the germline J gene. V and J are TRBV2 and TRBJ1-4, with D perhaps TRBD1 (5 bases). Germline CDR1 SNHLY, CDR2 FYNNEI. This CDR3 is built from 16 residues. Trimming removed 0 bases from V and 8 bases from J, with 16 bases in between. This CDR3 reads CASSEALLSAGEKLFF. Incomplete CDR3 DNA: TGTGCCAGCAGTGAAGCGCTTCTATCGGCAGGGGAAAAA.

This clone was seen a few times. This CDR3 reads CASSYRLGEYEQYF. The sequenced CDR3 bases are TGTGCCAGCAGCTACAGGCTTGGGGAGTACGAG. This chain links TRBV13 with TRBJ2-7; D tentatively reads TRBD1 or TRBD2 (5 bases each). With the read ending 3 residues before the CDR3 end, the germline J gene is used to fill in that end. V lost 4 bases and J 4 bases, leaving 14 bases between the germline ends. The CDR3 extends over 14 amino acids. Per the germline V gene, CDR1 is PRHDT and CDR2 is FYEKMQ (reference sequence). Filled out from reference TRBV13 and TRBJ2-7, the complete variable domain reads AAGVIQSPRHLIKEKRETATLKCYPIPRHDTVYWYQQGPGQDPQFLISFYEKMQSDKGSIPDRFSAQQFSDYHSELNMSSLELGDSALYFCASSYRLGEYEQYFGPGTRLTVT.